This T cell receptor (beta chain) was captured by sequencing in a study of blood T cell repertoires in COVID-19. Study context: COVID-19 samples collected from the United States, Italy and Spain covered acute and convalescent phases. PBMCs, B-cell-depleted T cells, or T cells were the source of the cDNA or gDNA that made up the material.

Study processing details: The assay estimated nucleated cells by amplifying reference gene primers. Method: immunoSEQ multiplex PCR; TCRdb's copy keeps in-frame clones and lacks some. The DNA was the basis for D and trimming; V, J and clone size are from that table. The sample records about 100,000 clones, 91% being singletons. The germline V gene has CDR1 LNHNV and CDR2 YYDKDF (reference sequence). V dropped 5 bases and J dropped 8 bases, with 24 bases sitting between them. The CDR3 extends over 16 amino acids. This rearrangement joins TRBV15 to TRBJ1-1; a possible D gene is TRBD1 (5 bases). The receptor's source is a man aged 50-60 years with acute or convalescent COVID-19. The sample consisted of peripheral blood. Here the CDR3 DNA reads TGTGCCACCAGCTCGGGGGGGGGACCGGGCAACGACGAAGCTTTCTTT. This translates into CATSSGGGPGNDEAFF. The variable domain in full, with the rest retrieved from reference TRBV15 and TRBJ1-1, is DAMVIQNPRYQVTQFGKPVTLSCSQTLNHNVMYWYQQKSSQAPKLLFHYYDKDFNNEADTPDNFQSRRPNTSFCFLDIRSPGLGDTAMYLCATSSGGGPGNDEAFFGQGTRLTVV.